What follows describes a single T cell receptor beta chain. What it binds is not known. The entry originates in a study of OX40 agonist ivuxolimab in advanced cancers. CDR1 is SEHNR and CDR2 is FQNEAQ in the germline V gene (reference sequence). V dropped 4 bases and J dropped 1; count of bases not matched to a gene: 6. The CDR3 is made up of 17 amino acids. General observations from the study: Partial responders receiving 0.1-3.0 mg/kg showed among the lowest clonal expansion.

This table comes from immunoSEQ multiplex PCR, and its TCRdb copy is limited to in-frame clones, with some not included. This table has roughly 70,000 clones, roughly four fifths appearing once. The rearrangement uses TRBV7-9 and TRBJ2-6, with TRBD1 matching 8 bases. This receptor was identified in an adult with an advanced solid tumor such as melanoma, head and neck, liver or kidney cancer. The sample consisted of CD4+ or CD8+ T cells sorted from blood, taken in a trial of the OX40 agonist ivuxolimab. Here the CDR3 reads CASSWDRMTSGANVLTF. The CDR3 bases are TGTGCCAGCAGCTGGGACAGGATGACATCTGGGGCCAACGTCCTGACTTTC. The full variable domain, its missing parts supplied by reference TRBV7-9 and TRBJ2-6, is DTGVSQNPRHKITKRGQNVTFRCDPISEHNRLYWYRQTLGQGPEFLTYFQNEAQLEKSRLLSDRFSAERPKGSFSTLEIQRTEQGDSAMYLCASSWDRMTSGANVLTFGAGSRLTVL.